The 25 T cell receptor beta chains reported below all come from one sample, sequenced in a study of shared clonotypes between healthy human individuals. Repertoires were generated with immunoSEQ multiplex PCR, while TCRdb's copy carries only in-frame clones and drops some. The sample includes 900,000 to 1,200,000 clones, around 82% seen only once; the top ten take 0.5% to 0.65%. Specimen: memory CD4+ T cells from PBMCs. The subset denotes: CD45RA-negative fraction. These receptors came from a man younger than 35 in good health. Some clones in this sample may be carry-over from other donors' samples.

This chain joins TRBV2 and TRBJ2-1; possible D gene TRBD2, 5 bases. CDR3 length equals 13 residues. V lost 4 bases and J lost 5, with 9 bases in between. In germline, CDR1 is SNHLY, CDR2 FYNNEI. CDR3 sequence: CASSGGLHNEQFF. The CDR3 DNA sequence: TGTGCCAGCAGTGGAGGGCTACACAATGAGCAGTTCTTC. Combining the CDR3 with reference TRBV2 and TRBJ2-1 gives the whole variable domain EPEVTQTPSHQVTQMGQEVILRCVPISNHLYFYWYRQILGQKVEFLVSFYNNEISEKSEIFDDQFSVERPDGSNFTLKIRSTKLEDSAMYFCASSGGLHNEQFFGPGTRLTVL.

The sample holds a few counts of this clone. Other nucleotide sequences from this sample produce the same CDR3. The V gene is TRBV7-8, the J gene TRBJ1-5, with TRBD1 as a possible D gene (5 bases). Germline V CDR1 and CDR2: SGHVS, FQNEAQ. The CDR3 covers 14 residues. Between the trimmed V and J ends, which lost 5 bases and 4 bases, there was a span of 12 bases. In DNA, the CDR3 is TGTGCCAGCAGCCCAGGGACTTTTAATCAGCCCCAGCATTTT. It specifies CASSPGTFNQPQHF.

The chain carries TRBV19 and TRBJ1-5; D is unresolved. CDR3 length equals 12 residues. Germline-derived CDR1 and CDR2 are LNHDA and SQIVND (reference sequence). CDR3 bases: TGTGCTTCAGGTCGGGGCAATCAGCCCCAGCATTTT. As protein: CASGRGNQPQHF. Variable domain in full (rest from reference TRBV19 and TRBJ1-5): DGGITQSPKYLFRKEGQNVTLSCEQNLNHDAMYWYRQDPGQGLRLIYYSQIVNDFQKGDIAEGYSVSREKKESFPLTVTSAQKNPTAFYLCASGRGNQPQHFGDGTRLSIL.

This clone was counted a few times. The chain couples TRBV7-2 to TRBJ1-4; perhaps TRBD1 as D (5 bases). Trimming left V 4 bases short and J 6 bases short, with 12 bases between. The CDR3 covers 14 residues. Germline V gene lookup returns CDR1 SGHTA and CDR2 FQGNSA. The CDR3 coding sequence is TGTGCCAGCAGCTCTCAGGGAGGGTATGAAAAACTGTTTTTT. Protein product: CASSSQGGYEKLFF.

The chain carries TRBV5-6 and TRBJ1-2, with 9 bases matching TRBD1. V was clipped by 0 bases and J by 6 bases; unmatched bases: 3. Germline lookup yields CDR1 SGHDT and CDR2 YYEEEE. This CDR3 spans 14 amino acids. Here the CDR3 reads CASSLDRGQNGYTF. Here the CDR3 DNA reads TGTGCCAGCAGCTTGGACAGGGGGCAAAATGGCTACACCTTC.

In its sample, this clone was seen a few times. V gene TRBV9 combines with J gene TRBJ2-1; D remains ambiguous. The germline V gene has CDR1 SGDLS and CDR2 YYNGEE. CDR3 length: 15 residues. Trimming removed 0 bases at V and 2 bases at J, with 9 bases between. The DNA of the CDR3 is TGTGCCAGCAGCGTAGTCTCTGACCCCTACAATGAGCAGTTCTTC. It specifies CASSVVSDPYNEQFF.

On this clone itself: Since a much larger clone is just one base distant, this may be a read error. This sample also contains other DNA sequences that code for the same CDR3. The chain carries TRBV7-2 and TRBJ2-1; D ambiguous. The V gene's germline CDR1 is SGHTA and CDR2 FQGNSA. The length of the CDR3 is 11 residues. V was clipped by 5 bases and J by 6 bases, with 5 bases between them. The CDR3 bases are TGTGCCAGCAGCCGGCTCAATGAGCAGTTCTTC. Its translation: CASSRLNEQFF. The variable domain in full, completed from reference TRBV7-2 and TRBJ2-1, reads GAGVSQSPSNKVTEKGKDVELRCDPISGHTALYWYRQSLGQGLEFLIYFQGNSAPDKSGLPSDRFSAERTGGSVSTLTIQRTQQEDSAVYLCASSRLNEQFFGPGTRLTVL.

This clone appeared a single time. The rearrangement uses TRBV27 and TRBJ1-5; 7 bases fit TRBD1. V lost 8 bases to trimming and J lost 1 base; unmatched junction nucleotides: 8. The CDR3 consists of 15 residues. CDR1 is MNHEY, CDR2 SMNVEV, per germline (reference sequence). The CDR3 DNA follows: TGTGCCAGCCCCCAGGGGGATCTGAGCAATCAGCCCCAGCATTTT. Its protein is CASPQGDLSNQPQHF.

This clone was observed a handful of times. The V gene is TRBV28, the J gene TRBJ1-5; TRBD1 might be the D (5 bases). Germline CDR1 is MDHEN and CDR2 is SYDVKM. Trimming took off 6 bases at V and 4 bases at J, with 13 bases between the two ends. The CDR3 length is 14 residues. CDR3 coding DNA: TGTGCCAGCAGAATCGGGGACCGAAATCAGCCCCAGCATTTT. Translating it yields CASRIGDRNQPQHF.

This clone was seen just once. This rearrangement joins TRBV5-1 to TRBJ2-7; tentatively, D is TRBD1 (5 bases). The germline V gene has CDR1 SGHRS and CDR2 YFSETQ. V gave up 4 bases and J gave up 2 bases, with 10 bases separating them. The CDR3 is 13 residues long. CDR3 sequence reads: CASSPDNTYEQYF. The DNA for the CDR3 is TGCGCCAGCAGCCCGGACAACACCTACGAGCAGTACTTC.

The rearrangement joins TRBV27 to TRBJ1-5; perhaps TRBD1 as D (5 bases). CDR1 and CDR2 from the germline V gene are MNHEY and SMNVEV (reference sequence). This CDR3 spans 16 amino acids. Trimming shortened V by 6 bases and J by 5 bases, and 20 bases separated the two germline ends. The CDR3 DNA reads TGTGCCAGCAGCCCCCGGTGGCAGGCGGGGGATCAGCCCCAGCATTTT. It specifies CASSPRWQAGDQPQHF.

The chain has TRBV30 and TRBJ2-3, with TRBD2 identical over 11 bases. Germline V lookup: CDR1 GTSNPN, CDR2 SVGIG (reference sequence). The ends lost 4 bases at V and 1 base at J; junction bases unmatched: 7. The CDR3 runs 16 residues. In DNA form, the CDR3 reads TGTGCCTGGACCCAAGGGACTAGCGGCCGCACAGATACGCAGTATTTT. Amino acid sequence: CAWTQGTSGRTDTQYF.

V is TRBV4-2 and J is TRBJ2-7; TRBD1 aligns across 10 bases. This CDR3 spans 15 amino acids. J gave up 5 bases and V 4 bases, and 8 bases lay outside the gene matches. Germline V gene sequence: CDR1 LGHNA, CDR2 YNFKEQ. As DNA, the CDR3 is TGTGCCAGCAGCCGGGGCGGGACAGGGGACCACGAGCAGTACTTC. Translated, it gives CASSRGGTGDHEQYF.

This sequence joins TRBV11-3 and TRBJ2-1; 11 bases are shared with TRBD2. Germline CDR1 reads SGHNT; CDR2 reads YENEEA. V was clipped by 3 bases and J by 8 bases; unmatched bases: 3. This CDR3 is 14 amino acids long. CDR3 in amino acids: CASSLLAGGYEQFF. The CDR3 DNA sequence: TGTGCCAGCAGCTTGCTAGCGGGAGGCTATGAGCAGTTCTTC. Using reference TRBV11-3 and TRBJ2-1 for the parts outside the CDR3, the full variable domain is EAGVVQSPRYKIIEKKQPVAFWCNPISGHNTLYWYLQNLGQGPELLIRYENEEAVDDSQLPKDRFSAERLKGVDSTLKIQPAELGDSAVYLCASSLLAGGYEQFFGPGTRLTVL.

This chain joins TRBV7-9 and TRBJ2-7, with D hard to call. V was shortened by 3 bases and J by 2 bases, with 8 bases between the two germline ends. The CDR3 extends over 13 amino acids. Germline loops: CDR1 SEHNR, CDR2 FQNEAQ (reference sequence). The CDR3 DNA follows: TGTGCCAGCAGCTTCGAAATCCCCTACGAGCAGTACTTC. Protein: CASSFEIPYEQYF.

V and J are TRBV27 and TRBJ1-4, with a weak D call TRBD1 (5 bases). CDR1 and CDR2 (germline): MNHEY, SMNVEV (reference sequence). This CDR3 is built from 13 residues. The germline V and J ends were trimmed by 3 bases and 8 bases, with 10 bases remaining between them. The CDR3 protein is CASSFGTLEKLFF. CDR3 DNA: TGTGCCAGCAGTTTCGGGACCCTGGAAAAACTGTTTTTT.

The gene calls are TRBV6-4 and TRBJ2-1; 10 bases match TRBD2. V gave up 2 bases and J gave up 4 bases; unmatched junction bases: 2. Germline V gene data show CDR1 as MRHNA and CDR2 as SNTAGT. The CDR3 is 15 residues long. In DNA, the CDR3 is TGTGCCAGCAGTGACGAGACTAGCGGGTACAATGAGCAGTTCTTC. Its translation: CASSDETSGYNEQFF.

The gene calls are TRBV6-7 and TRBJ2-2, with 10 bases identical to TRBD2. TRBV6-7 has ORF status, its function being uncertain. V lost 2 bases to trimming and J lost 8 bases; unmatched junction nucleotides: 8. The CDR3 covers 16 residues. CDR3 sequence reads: CASSYGKREGRGELFF. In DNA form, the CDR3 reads TGTGCCAGCAGTTACGGTAAGCGGGAGGGCCGTGGGGAGCTGTTTTTT.

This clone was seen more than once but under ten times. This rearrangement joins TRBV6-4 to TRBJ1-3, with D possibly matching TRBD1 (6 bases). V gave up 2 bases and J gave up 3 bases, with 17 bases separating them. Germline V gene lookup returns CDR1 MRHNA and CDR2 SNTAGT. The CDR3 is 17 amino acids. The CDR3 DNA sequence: TGTGCCAGCAGTGACGACAGGACGCAATGCTTTGGAAACACCATATATTTT. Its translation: CASSDDRTQCFGNTIYF.

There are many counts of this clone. This CDR3 reads CASSSLTPGQGRSASYEQYF. CDR3 nucleotides: TGTGCCAGCAGCTCCCTAACACCGGGACAGGGGCGATCAGCCTCCTACGAGCAGTACTTC. The gene calls are TRBV13 and TRBJ2-7, with 10 bases that match TRBD1. The length of the CDR3 is 20 residues. V was clipped by 4 bases and J by 0 bases; unmatched bases: 18. Germline assignment: CDR1 PRHDT and CDR2 FYEKMQ (reference sequence).

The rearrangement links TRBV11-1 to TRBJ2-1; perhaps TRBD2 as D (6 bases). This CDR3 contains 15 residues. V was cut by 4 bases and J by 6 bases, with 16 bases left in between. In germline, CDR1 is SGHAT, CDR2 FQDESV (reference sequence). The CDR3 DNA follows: TGTGCCAGCAGCTCCGCTGGGGCGGGGCCCAATGAGCAGTTCTTC. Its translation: CASSSAGAGPNEQFF.

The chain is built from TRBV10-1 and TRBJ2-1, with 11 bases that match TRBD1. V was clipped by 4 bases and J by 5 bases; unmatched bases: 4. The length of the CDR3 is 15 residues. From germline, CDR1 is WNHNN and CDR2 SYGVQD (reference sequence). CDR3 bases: TGCGCCAGCAGTGGGGGACAGGGGGGTAACAATGAGCAGTTCTTC. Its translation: CASSGGQGGNNEQFF.

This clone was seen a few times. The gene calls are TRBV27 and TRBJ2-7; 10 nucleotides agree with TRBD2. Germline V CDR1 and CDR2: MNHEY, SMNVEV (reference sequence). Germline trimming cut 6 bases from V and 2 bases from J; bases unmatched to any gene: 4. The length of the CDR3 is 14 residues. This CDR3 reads CASRLAGPAYEQYF. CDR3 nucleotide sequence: TGTGCCAGCAGACTAGCGGGACCCGCCTACGAGCAGTACTTC.

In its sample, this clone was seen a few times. The CDR3 here is CASSPPSTGVYEQYF. The CDR3 nucleotides read TGTGCCAGCTCACCACCGTCAACGGGAGTCTACGAGCAGTACTTC. The V gene is TRBV18, the J gene TRBJ2-7, with a tentative D call TRBD2 (6 bases). V was clipped by 0 bases and J by 3 bases, with 12 bases between them. This CDR3 contains 15 residues. Per the germline V gene, CDR1 is KGHSH and CDR2 is LQKENI. Using reference TRBV18 and TRBJ2-7 for the parts outside the CDR3, the full variable domain is NAGVMQNPRHLVRRRGQEARLRCSPMKGHSHVYWYRQLPEEGLKFMVYLQKENIIDESGMPKERFSAEFPKEGPSILRIQQVVRGDSAAYFCASSPPSTGVYEQYFGPGTRLTVT.

The CDR3 sequence is CASSRGTSGLTDTQYF. CDR3 bases: TGTGCCAGCAGCAGAGGGACTAGCGGGTTGACAGATACGCAGTATTTT. This chain connects TRBV11-2 to TRBJ2-3, with 12 bases that match TRBD2. The CDR3 length is 16 residues. CDR1 SGHAT and CDR2 FQNNGV come from the germline V gene. V was pared by 5 bases and J by 3 bases, with 6 bases of the junction left unmatched.